This T cell receptor (beta chain) was documented in a study of vaccination effects on CD4 cells after COVID-19. About this clone: As yet, its antigen is unknown.

Measured with immunoSEQ multiplex PCR; TCRdb has only the in-frame clones, and not every one. The table records roughly 48,000 clones, 65% to 80% of them present only once. Researchers isolated CD4+ T cells once roughly ten days of culture had elapsed. CDR1 and CDR2 from the germline V gene are MDHEN and SYDVKM. Trimming cost V 1 base and J 0 bases, with 6 bases left between them. CDR3 size: 14 residues. This sample comprised CD4+ T cells from PBMCs cultured without peptide, obtained before COVID-19 vaccination. The sequence was obtained from a human donor who received a COVID-19 vaccine. This chain uses TRBV28 with TRBJ1-1; D is uncertain. The CDR3 loop is CASSLLYMNTEAFF. The CDR3 nucleotides read TGTGCCAGCAGTTTATTATACATGAACACTGAAGCTTTCTTT.